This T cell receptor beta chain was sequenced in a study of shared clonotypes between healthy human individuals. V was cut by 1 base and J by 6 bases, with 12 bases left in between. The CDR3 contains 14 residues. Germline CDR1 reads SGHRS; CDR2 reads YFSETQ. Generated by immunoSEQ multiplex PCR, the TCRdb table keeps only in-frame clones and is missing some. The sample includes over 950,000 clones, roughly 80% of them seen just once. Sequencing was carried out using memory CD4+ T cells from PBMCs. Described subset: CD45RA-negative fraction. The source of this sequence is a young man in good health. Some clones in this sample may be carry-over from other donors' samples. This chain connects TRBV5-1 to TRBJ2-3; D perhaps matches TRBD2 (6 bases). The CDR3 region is CASSLFGEADTQYF. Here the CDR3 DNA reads TGCGCCAGCAGCTTGTTTGGGGAGGCCGATACGCAGTATTTT.